This TCR beta chain was sequenced in a study of blood T cell repertoires in COVID-19. Study in general: Both acute and convalescent COVID-19 samples were obtained from the United States, Italy and Spain. The cDNA or gDNA used as material had been derived from T cells, B-cell-depleted T cells, or PBMCs.

This clone was recorded a few times. The length of the CDR3 is 12 residues. V lost 5 bases to trimming and J lost 6 bases, with 10 bases between them. The authors' processing: For nucleated cells, counts were estimated from reference gene primer amplification. Measured with immunoSEQ multiplex PCR; TCRdb has only the in-frame clones, and not every one. V and J calls and clone size are as listed in that table; D and trimming were resolved from the DNA. This sample has 130,000 or so clones, with about 80% found just once. The receptor comes from a man aged 45-65 years with acute or convalescent COVID-19. This chain joins TRBV12-3 or TRBV12-4 and TRBJ1-2; possible D gene TRBD1, 5 bases. Material: peripheral blood. The DNA of the CDR3 is TGTGCCAGCAGTCAGGGTCTGAATGGCTACACCTTC. This sequence encodes CASSQGLNGYTF.